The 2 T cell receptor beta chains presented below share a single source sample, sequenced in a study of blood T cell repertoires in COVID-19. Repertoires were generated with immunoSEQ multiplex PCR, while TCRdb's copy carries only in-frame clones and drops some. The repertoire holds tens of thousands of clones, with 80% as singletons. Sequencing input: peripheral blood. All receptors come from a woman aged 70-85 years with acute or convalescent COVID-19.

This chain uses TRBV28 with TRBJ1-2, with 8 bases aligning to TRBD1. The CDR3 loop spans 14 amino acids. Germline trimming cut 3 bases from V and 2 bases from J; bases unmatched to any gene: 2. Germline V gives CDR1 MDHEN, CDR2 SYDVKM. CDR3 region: CASSFPGGNYGYTF. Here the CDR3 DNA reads TGTGCCAGCAGTTTCCCAGGGGGCAACTATGGCTACACCTTC.

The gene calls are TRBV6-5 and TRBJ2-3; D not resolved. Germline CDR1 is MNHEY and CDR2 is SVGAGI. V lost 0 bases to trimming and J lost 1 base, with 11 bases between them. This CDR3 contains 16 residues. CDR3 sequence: CASSYSPAPGTDTQYF. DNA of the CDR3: TGTGCCAGCAGTTACTCTCCAGCGCCTGGCACAGATACGCAGTATTTT.